Sequencing of this T cell receptor beta chain was carried out in a study of blood T cell repertoires in COVID-19 (dated by TCRdb to 2019 to 2021). Broadly, across the study: Samples covering the acute and convalescent phases of COVID-19 were provided by collaborators in the United States, Italy and Spain. The prospective study material was composed of cDNA or gDNA derived from T cells, B-cell-depleted T cells, or PBMCs. Subjects who had been exposed to COVID-19, were actively infected with it, or had recovered from it provided the deeply sampled blood TCRbeta repertoires that made up the dataset. The repertoires were made available in a free public database intended to serve as a resource for research on the immune response to SARS-CoV-2. Samples came from the ongoing ImmuneRACE study (first 160 participants) plus 1,254 subjects from 6 global collaborators. A de-identified subject ID, COVID-19 status, age in years and sex were almost always included in the sample metadata. HLA class I and class II types, where available, came from metadata supplied by the sample provider rather than from assay-based typing.

TCRbeta CDR3 regions were amplified from genomic DNA using the immunoSEQ Assay, a bias-controlled multiplex PCR. The authors' pipeline ran thus. The number of nucleated cells in each sample was estimated from the amplification of reference gene primers within the assay. Sequence reads were collapsed and filtered to measure the absolute abundance of every unique TCRbeta CDR3 rearrangement. For each sample, productive Simpson clonality was calculated as the square root of Simpson's diversity index over productive rearrangements. TCRdb re-hosts the immuneACCESS table, in-frame sequences only. Its copies lack some clones; in the studies checked, an unresolved V gene accounts for under half of them, and the cause for the rest is not known. That table supplies the V and J calls and clone size; D and trimming were determined from the DNA. The sample table holds a few hundred thousand clones, of which about 90% were seen once. Jointly, the top ten make up about 0.57% of the sample.

Per the germline V gene, MDHEN is the CDR1 and SYDVKM is the CDR2. Measured from the cysteine to the phenylalanine, the CDR3 is 14 residues long. The CDR3 DNA has 42 bases and is translated from base 1. Clipping removes 6 bases from V and 4 bases from J, with 5 as the unmatched junction base count. The full study reports these points: The quantity of clinical and demographic metadata differed by source and by participant and was supplied without curation.

Remarks on this clone: There is no known antigen for this receptor. Base qualities are missing; no much larger clone stands one base away.

Participants in the prospective study were aged about 18 to 90 years, lived in 20 to 25 United States geographic areas, and enrolled through a virtual design. To assign participants to cohorts, the prospective study relied on clinical history that participants themselves reported in a screening survey and a study questionnaire. Recovered participants in ImmuneRACE Cohort 3 were defined by two consecutive negative NP/OP PCR tests, clearance by a healthcare professional, or resolution of symptoms. In the prospective study, mobile phlebotomists collected whole blood, serum and a nasopharyngeal or oropharyngeal swab from each participant. Participants in the prospective study had the option to provide additional blood draws and questionnaires over a roughly 2-month period. Prospective study blood samples were shipped either frozen or at room temperature before DNA extraction.

This receptor was identified in a man between 18 and 35 years old who had recovered from COVID-19. The rearrangement joined TRBV28 to TRBJ1-4, and TRBD1 aligns with 7 junction nucleotides. The material sequenced was PBMCs or T cells enriched from blood (not recorded which). In nucleotide form, the sequence is TGTGCCAGCAGCTCGGGACAGAGTAATGAAAAACTGTTTTTT. Translated, it reads CASSSGQSNEKLFF.